The TCR beta chain under discussion was sequenced for a study of cytomegalovirus exposure and HLA in healthy donors. Study-wide points: More than 15,000 TCR beta sequences were associated with HLA alleles at 0.05 false discovery rate in a later analysis. The study flagged about 160 TCR beta chains as cytomegalovirus-associated.

Comments on this clone: Its antigen is not identified.

CDR3 size: 15 residues. The germline V gene has CDR1 SGHRS and CDR2 YFSETQ. V was pared by 0 bases and J by 1 base, with 9 bases between. It was with 60 Vbeta and 13 Jbeta primers that the PCR ran. Repertoires were generated with immunoSEQ multiplex PCR, while TCRdb's copy carries only in-frame clones and drops some. The sample records some 130,000 clones, over 60% being singletons. The TCR comes from a man between 25 and 39 years old in good health and CMV-seronegative. The chain joins TRBV5-1 to TRBJ2-3, with TRBD2 as a possible D gene (6 bases). What was sequenced was PBMCs. DNA of the CDR3: TGCGCCAGCAGCTTGGTGTCTAGCGGCACAGATACGCAGTATTTT. Amino acids: CASSLVSSGTDTQYF.